This T cell receptor (beta chain) is drawn from a study of blood T cell repertoires in COVID-19. Study context: Italy, Spain and the United States were the sources of the convalescent and acute COVID-19 samples. Sources were T cells, B-cell-depleted T cells, or PBMCs; the material itself was cDNA or gDNA.

V lost 9 bases to trimming and J lost 5 bases, with 20 bases between them. Germline CDR1 and CDR2: MNHEY and SMNVEV (reference sequence). The CDR3 runs to 15 residues. Study processing details: Nucleated cell counts were estimated from reference gene primer amplification. Generated by immunoSEQ multiplex PCR, the TCRdb table keeps only in-frame clones and is missing some. V and J calls and clone size come straight from that table; D and trimming were deduced from the DNA. The table shows just over 60,000 clones, with approximately 79% occurring only once. This sequence joins TRBV27 and TRBJ2-1; D is possibly TRBD1 (5 bases). This sequence originates from a man aged 60 to 75 with acute or convalescent COVID-19. Sequenced sample: peripheral blood. The CDR3 nucleotides read TGTGCCAGGGCCATTAGGACACCCTGTCACAATGAGCAGTTCTTC. It encodes CARAIRTPCHNEQFF.